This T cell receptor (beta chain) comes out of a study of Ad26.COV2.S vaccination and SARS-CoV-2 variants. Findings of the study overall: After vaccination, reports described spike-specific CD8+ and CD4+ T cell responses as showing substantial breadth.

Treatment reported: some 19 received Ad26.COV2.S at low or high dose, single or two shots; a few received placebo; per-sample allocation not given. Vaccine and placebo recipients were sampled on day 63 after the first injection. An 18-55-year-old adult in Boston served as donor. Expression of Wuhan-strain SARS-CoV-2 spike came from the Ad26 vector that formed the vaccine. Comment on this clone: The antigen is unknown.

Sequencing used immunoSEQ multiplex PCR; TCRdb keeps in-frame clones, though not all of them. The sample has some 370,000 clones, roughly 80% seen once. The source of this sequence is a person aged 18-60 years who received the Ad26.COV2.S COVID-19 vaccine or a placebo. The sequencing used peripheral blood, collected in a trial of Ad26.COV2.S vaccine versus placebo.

CDR3 sequence: CASSPGGLAGSSTDTQYF. The CDR3, as DNA: TGTGCCAGCAGCCCAGGAGGACTAGCGGGATCTAGCACAGATACGCAGTATTTT. The rearrangement uses TRBV3-1 (or the pseudogene TRBV3-2) and TRBJ2-3, with 12 bases lining up with TRBD2. Germline lookup yields CDR1 LGHDT and CDR2 YNNKEL (reference sequence). The CDR3 spans 18 residues. Unmatched junction bases numbered 8, after V lost 4 bases and J lost 0 bases.